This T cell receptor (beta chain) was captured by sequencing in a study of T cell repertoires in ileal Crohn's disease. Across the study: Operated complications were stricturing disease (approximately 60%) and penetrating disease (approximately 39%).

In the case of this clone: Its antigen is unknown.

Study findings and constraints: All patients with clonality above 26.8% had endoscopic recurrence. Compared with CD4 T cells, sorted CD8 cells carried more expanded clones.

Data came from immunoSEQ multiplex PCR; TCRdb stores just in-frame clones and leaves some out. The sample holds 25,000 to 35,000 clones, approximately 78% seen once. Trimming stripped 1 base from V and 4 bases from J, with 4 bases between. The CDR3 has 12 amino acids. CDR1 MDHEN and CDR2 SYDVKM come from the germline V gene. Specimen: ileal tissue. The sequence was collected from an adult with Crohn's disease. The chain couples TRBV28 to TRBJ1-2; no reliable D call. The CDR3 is CASSLSVYGYTF. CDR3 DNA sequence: TGTGCCAGCAGTTTATCAGTCTATGGCTACACCTTC.